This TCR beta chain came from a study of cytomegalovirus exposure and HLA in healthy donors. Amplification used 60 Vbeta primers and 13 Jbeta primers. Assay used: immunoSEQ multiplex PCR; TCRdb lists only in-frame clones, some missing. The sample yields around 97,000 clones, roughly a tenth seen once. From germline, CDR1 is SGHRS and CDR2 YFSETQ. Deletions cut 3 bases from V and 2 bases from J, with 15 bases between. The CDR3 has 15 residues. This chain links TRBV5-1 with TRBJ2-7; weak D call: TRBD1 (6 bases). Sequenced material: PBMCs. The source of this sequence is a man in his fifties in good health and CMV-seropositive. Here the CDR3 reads CASSSSGTPTYEQYF. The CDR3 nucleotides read TGCGCCAGCAGCTCTTCCGGGACACCTACCTACGAGCAGTACTTC. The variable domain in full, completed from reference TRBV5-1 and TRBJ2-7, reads KAGVTQTPRYLIKTRGQQVTLSCSPISGHRSVSWYQQTPGQGLQFLFEYFSETQRNKGNFPGRFSGRQFSNSRSEMNVSTLELGDSALYLCASSSSGTPTYEQYFGPGTRLTVT.